Shown below are 8 T cell receptor beta chains from a single sample sequenced in a study of a mutant IDH1 vaccine in newly diagnosed glioma. As to time point: week 47, end of study. With topical imiquimod, each dose of the vaccine consisted of 300 ug of mutant IDH1 20-mer peptide. Their recognized antigens are unknown. TCRdb keeps only in-frame clones here, not all; method: immunoSEQ multiplex PCR. This sample has tens of thousands of clones, with 75% to 90% found just once. The source was PBMCs, collected from a glioma patient whose treatment included an IDH1 peptide vaccine. The receptor set was obtained from a woman between 50 and 59 years old with glioma.

This clone was counted a few times. The chain couples TRBV19 to TRBJ1-1; D is unclear. The V and J ends lost 2 bases and 1 base respectively, with 5 bases between them. Germline V CDR1 and CDR2: LNHDA, SQIVND (reference sequence). The CDR3 has 13 amino acids. CDR3 region: CASSIRGNTEAFF. The DNA of the CDR3 is TGTGCCAGTAGTATAAGAGGGAACACTGAAGCTTTCTTT.

The V and J genes are TRBV25-1 and TRBJ2-7, with D uncertain. The germline gives CDR1 MGHDK, CDR2 SYGVNS. V shed 2 bases and J shed 3 bases, with 8 bases lying between them. This CDR3 is 13 amino acids long. The CDR3 region has the DNA TGTGCCAGCAGTGAAGGAAGTCTCTACGAGCAGTACTTC. Its translation: CASSEGSLYEQYF.

The J gene is TRBJ1-3, the V gene TRBV9; no definite D call. Per germline, CDR1 SGDLS and CDR2 YYNGEE. V lost 0 bases to trimming and J lost 8 bases, with 9 bases between them. The CDR3 consists of 13 residues. CDR3 loop: CASSVDRSDTIYF. As DNA, the CDR3 is TGTGCCAGCAGCGTAGATCGAAGCGACACCATATATTTT.

The chain has TRBV2 and TRBJ2-2; the match to TRBD1 covers 11 bases. Germline V CDR1 and CDR2: SNHLY, FYNNEI. The CDR3 runs to 14 residues. J gave up 4 bases and V 8 bases, and 3 bases lay outside the gene matches. This chain's CDR3 is CASGTGGGTGELFF. The CDR3 DNA follows: TGTGCCAGCGGGACAGGGGGGGGCACCGGGGAGCTGTTTTTT.

This sequence joins TRBV5-8 and TRBJ2-2; D gene ambiguous. CDR1 SGHTS and CDR2 YDEGEE come from the germline V gene. The CDR3 has 15 amino acids. Trimming pared 4 bases from V and 8 bases from J, leaving 18 bases between. CDR3 bases: TGTGCCAGCAGCCCACAGCGTTCTGGACCGGGGGAGCTGTTTTTT. Its translation: CASSPQRSGPGELFF.

This rearrangement joins TRBV7-2 to TRBJ1-5, with 9 bases aligning to TRBD1. Looked up from germline, CDR1 is SGHTA and CDR2 is FQGNSA. This CDR3 is 15 amino acids long. V was clipped by 6 bases and J by 4 bases; unmatched bases: 7. For the CDR3, the DNA is TGTGCCAGCAGTCCCGGGACAGGGAGGAATCAGCCCCAGCATTTT. Its protein is CASSPGTGRNQPQHF. The full variable domain, its missing parts supplied by reference TRBV7-2 and TRBJ1-5, is GAGVSQSPSNKVTEKGKDVELRCDPISGHTALYWYRQSLGQGLEFLIYFQGNSAPDKSGLPSDRFSAERTGGSVSTLTIQRTQQEDSAVYLCASSPGTGRNQPQHFGDGTRLSIL.

CDR3: CAIRETGAPTDTQYF. CDR3 nucleotide sequence: TGTGCCATCAGAGAGACAGGGGCCCCCACAGATACGCAGTATTTT. The rearrangement joins TRBV10-3 to TRBJ2-3; 8 bases line up with TRBD1. V was pared by 6 bases and J by 2 bases, with 7 bases of the junction left unmatched. The germline V gene has CDR1 ENHRY and CDR2 SYGVKD. This CDR3 is 15 amino acids long.

This rearrangement joins TRBV4-1 to TRBJ1-6; possible D gene TRBD1, 5 bases. With 1 base removed from V and 7 bases from J, the gap between germline ends came to 14 bases. The CDR3 runs 16 residues. Germline CDR1 reads MGHRA; CDR2 reads YSYEKL. The CDR3 loop reads CASSQVSAGRNSPLHF. CDR3 DNA: TGCGCCAGCAGCCAAGTTAGCGCAGGGCGGAATTCACCCCTCCACTTT.